This entry concerns a single T cell receptor beta chain. The CDR3 consists of 12 residues. The V and J ends lost 7 bases and 2 bases respectively, with 8 bases between them. Germline values: CDR1 MNHEY, CDR2 SVGAGI. TCRdb's copy holds only in-frame clones and misses some; the assay was immunoSEQ multiplex PCR. The sample has fewer than 65,000 clones; 75% to 90% are singletons. The sample is drawn from a study of lymphopenia after photon versus proton radiotherapy. This TCR was sampled from a man in his forties with gastric cancer. Specimen: peripheral blood, collected from a patient treated with photon-based radiotherapy. V and J are TRBV6-5 and TRBJ1-2; no definite D call. The DNA of the CDR3 is TGTGCCAGCATGGCGGGCAACTATGGCTACACCTTC. It is translated as CASMAGNYGYTF.